The source of this T cell receptor beta chain is a study of shared clonotypes between healthy human individuals. Study results and caveats: For sorted subsets, rarefaction showed incomplete sequencing despite large depth.

The naive CD8 subset, CD45RO-negative cells positively selected for CCR7, excluded terminally differentiated effector memory CD45RA+ cells. The authors distributed each subset's genomic DNA evenly over several immunoSEQ plates. Sequencing was performed with immunoSEQ multiplex PCR; in TCRdb, only in-frame clones are kept and a portion is missing. The sample includes about 2 million clones, about 95% of them seen just once. Germline loops: CDR1 SGDLS, CDR2 YYNGEE. The CDR3 contains 15 residues. A note on this clone: Its antigen remains unidentified. One end of the junction is discordant with germline, which a read error may explain.

J is TRBJ2-1 and V is TRBV9, with 7 bases that match TRBD1. Sequences were obtained from naive CD8+ T cells sorted from blood. The origin of this receptor is a man younger than 35 in good health. The CDR3 region has the DNA TGTGTCAGCAGCCCTTTCGGGACAGAATACAATGAGCAGTTCTTC. This sequence encodes CVSSPFGTEYNEQFF.